The T cell receptor (beta chain) under discussion was sequenced for a study of OX40 agonist ivuxolimab in advanced cancers. Study-level information: Ivuxolimab, an agonist antibody against OX40 (CD134), was given to patients.

Generated by immunoSEQ multiplex PCR, the TCRdb table keeps only in-frame clones and is missing some. Of roughly 75,000 clones listed, 85% to 95% are singletons. The ends were cut back, 6 bases at V and 5 bases at J, with 10 bases in the middle. This CDR3 region has 12 residues. Germline lookup yields CDR1 MNHEY and CDR2 SVGAGI. The clonotype was recovered from an adult with an advanced solid tumor such as melanoma, head and neck, liver or kidney cancer. J is TRBJ1-1 and V is TRBV6-5; D gene uncertain. This specimen was CD4+ or CD8+ T cells sorted from blood, taken in a trial of the OX40 agonist ivuxolimab. The CDR3 here is CASSSALTEAFF. In DNA form, the CDR3 reads TGTGCCAGCAGCTCGGCCCTAACTGAAGCTTTCTTT.